This T cell receptor beta chain was recorded in a study of technical replicates of blood from several donors. CDR1 is WNHNN and CDR2 is SYGVQD in the germline V gene (reference sequence). The CDR3 contains 12 residues. The V end was cut by 8 bases, the J end by 9 bases, with 17 bases between. Profiled with immunoSEQ multiplex PCR; TCRdb holds only in-frame clones, not every one. The table includes about 97,000 clones, roughly 95% detected once. The V call is TRBV10-1, the J call TRBJ2-7; possibly TRBD2 for D (5 bases). The sample taken for sequencing was T cells isolated from PBMCs. The receptor comes from a human donor in good health. The CDR3 loop reads CASSDQRPRQYF. For the CDR3, the DNA is TGCGCCAGCTCGGACCAGCGGCCCCGGCAGTACTTC.